This T cell receptor beta chain was sequenced in a study of low-dose radiotherapy and immunotherapy resistance in tumors. Turning to the study itself: Cohort 1 was given 0.5 Gy fractions every 2 weeks, 6.5 Gy in total.

Covering alpha and beta chains, TRAV- and TRBV-specific primers were used for the first-strand cDNA. With a V-primer adapter and a constant-region primer, TCRs were amplified for 20 to 25 PCR cycles. TCRdb re-called the reads with MiXCR, one entry per CDR3 protein. The sample has 40,000 or so distinct CDR3 sequences; around 20% are singletons. Described time point: after trial treatment. Documented treatment: LDRT plus nivolumab, ipilimumab, low-dose cyclophosphamide and aspirin (RACIN trial). Administered to the donors were nivolumab, ipilimumab, aspirin, low-dose cyclophosphamide and low-dose radiotherapy. Per germline, CDR1 SGDLS and CDR2 YYNGEE. V lost 1 base and J lost 6; bases outside the gene matches: 15. The CDR3 length is 18 residues.

The material was PBMCs, obtained after low-dose radiotherapy plus immunotherapy. The receptor was isolated from a female donor with ovarian cancer. The chain couples TRBV9 to TRBJ2-1, with 8 bases identical to TRBD1. CDR3 sequence: CASSVQGASGELGNEQFF. In DNA, the CDR3 is TGTGCCAGCAGCGTACAGGGGGCTTCGGGGGAGCTGGGCAATGAGCAGTTCTTC.